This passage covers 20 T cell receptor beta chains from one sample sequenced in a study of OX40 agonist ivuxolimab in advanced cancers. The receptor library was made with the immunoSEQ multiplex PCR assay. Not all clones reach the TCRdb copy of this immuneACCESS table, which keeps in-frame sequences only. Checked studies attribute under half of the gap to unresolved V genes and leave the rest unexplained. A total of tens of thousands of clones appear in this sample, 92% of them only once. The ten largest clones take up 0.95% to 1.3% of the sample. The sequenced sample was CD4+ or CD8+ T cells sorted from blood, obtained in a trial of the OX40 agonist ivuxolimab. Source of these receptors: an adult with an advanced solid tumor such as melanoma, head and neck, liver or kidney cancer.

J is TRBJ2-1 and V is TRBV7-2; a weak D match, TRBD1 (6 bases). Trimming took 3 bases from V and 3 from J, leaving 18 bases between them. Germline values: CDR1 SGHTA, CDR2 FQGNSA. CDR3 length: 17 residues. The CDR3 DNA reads TGTGCCAGCAGCTTTCGTGGGGGCGGCCCGGGCTACAATGAGCAGTTCTTC. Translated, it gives CASSFRGGGPGYNEQFF.

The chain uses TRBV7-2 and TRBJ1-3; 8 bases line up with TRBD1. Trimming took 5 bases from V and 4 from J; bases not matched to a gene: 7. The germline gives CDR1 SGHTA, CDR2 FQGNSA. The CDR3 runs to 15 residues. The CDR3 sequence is CASSVTGGSGNTIYF. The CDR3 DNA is TGTGCCAGCAGCGTTACAGGGGGGTCAGGAAACACCATATATTTT.

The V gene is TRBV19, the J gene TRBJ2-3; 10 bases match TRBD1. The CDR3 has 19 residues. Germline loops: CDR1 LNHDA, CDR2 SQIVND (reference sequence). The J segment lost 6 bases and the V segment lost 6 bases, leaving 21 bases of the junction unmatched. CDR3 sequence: CASRDTRQGAGFGGDTQYF. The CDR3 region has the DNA TGTGCCAGTAGAGACACGAGACAGGGGGCCGGGTTTGGTGGGGATACGCAGTATTTT.

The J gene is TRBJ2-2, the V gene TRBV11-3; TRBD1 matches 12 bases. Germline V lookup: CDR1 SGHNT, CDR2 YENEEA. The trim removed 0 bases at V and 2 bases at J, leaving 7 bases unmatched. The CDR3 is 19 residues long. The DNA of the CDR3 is TGTGCCAGCAGCTTAGAGGCGGGACAGGGGGCTGGTAACACCGGGGAGCTGTTTTTT. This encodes CASSLEAGQGAGNTGELFF.

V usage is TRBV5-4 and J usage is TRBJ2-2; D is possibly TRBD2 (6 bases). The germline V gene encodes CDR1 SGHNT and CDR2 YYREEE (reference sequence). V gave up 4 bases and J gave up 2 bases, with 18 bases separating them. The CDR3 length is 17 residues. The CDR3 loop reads CASSRTITGENTGELFF. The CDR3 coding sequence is TGTGCCAGCAGCCGAACTATTACGGGGGAAAACACCGGGGAGCTGTTTTTT. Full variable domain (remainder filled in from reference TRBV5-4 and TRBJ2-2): ETGVTQSPTHLIKTRGQQVTLRCSSQSGHNTVSWYQQALGQGPQFIFQYYREEENGRGNFPPRFSGLQFPNYSSELNVNALELDDSALYLCASSRTITGENTGELFFGEGSRLTVL.

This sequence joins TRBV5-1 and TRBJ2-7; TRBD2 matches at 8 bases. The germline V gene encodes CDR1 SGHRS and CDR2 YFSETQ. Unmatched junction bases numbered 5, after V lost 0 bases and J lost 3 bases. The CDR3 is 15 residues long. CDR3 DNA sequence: TGCGCCAGCAGCTTGGGACCCGGGACTAGCTACGAGCAGTACTTC. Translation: CASSLGPGTSYEQYF.

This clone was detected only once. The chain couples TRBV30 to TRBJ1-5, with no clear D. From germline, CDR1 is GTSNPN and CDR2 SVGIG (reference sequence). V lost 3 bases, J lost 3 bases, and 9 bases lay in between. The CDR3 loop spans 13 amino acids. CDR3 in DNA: TGTGCCTGGAGAGGAGGGCCCAATCAGCCCCAGCATTTT. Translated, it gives CAWRGGPNQPQHF.

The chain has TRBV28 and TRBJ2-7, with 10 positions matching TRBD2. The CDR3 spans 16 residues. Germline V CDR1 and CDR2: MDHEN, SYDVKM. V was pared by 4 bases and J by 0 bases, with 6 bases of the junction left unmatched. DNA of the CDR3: TGTGCCAGCAGTTCTACTAGCGGGATAGGCTCCTACGAGCAGTACTTC. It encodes CASSSTSGIGSYEQYF.

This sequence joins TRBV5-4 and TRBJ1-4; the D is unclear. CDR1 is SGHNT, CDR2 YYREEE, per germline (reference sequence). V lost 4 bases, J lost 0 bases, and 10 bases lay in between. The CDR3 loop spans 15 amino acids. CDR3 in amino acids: CASSDKTATNEKLFF. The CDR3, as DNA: TGTGCCAGCAGCGATAAAACTGCAACTAATGAAAAACTGTTTTTT. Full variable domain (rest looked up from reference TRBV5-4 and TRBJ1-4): ETGVTQSPTHLIKTRGQQVTLRCSSQSGHNTVSWYQQALGQGPQFIFQYYREEENGRGNFPPRFSGLQFPNYSSELNVNALELDDSALYLCASSDKTATNEKLFFGSGTQLSVL.

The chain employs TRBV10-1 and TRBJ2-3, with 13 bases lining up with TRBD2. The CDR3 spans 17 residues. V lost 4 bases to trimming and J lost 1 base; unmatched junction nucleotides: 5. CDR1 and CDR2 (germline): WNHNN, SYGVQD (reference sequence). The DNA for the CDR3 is TGCGCCAGCAGTGGTACTAGCGGGAGGGCCGGCACAGATACGCAGTATTTT. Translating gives CASSGTSGRAGTDTQYF.

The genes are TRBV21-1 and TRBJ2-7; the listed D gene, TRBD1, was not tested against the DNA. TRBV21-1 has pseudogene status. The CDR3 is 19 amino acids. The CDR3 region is CASSSKPLLRDRGSYEQYF. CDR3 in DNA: TGTGCCAGCAGCTCCAAACCTCTCCTCCGGGACAGGGGTTCCTACGAGCAGTACTTC.

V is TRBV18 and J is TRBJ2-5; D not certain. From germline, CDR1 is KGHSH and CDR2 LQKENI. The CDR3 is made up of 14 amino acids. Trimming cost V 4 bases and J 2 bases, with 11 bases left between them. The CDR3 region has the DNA TGTGCCAGCTCACTTGGCCGGGTGCAAGAGACCCAGTACTTC. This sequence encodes CASSLGRVQETQYF.

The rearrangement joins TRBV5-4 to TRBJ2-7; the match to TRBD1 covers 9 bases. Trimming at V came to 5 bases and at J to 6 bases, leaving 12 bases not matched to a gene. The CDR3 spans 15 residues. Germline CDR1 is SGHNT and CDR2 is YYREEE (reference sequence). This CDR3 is CASSPPGQGVFEQYF. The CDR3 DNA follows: TGTGCCAGCAGTCCCCCGGGACAGGGTGTTTTCGAGCAGTACTTC.

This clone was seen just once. The CDR3 DNA reads as TGTGCCAGCAGTTCCGGCGTCCACTACGAGCAGTACTTC. It is translated as CASSSGVHYEQYF. The chain links TRBV28 to TRBJ2-7; D is ambiguous. Per the germline V gene, CDR1 is MDHEN and CDR2 is SYDVKM. This CDR3 spans 13 amino acids. Trimming removed 4 bases at V and 3 bases at J, with 10 bases between.

CDR3 residues: CASSLGVGFPYF. Written as DNA, the CDR3 is TGTGCCAGCAGCTTGGGGGTCGGCTTTCCGTACTTC. The J gene is TRBJ2-7, the V gene TRBV5-6; D not certain. V was shortened by 0 bases and J by 12 bases, with 13 bases between the two germline ends. This CDR3 has 12 residues. The germline CDR1 and CDR2 sequences are SGHDT and YYEEEE.

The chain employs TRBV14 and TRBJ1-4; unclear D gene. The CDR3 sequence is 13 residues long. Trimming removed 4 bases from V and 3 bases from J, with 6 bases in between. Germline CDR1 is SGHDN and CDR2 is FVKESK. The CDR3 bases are TGTGCCAGCAGCCGCCTGGCTAATGAAAAACTGTTTTTT. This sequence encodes CASSRLANEKLFF.

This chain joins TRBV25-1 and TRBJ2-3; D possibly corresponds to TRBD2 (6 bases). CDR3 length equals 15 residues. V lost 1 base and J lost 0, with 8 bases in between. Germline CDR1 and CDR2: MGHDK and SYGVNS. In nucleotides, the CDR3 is TGTGCCAGCAGTGAATGGGGGACTAGCACAGATACGCAGTATTTT. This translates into CASSEWGTSTDTQYF.

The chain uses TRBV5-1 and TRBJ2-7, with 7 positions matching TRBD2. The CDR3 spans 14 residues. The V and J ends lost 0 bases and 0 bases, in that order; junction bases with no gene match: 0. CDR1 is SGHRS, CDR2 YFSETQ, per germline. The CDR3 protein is CASSLGGSSYEQYF. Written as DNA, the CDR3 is TGCGCCAGCAGCTTGGGCGGGAGCTCCTACGAGCAGTACTTC.

CDR3 nucleotides: TGTGCCTCCGGGGGGGCGGGGGAAAAACTGTTTTTT. Translated, it gives CASGGAGEKLFF. This chain joins TRBV30 and TRBJ1-4, with a weak D call TRBD1 (6 bases). The ends were cut back, 7 bases at V and 8 bases at J, with 14 bases in the middle. The CDR3 contains 12 residues. Germline lookup yields CDR1 GTSNPN and CDR2 SVGIG (reference sequence).

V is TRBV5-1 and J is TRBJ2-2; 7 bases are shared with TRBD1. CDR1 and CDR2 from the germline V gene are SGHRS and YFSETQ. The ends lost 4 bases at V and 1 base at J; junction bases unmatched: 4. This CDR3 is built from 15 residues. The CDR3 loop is CASSPGGLNTGELFF. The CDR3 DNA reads TGCGCCAGCAGCCCAGGGGGTCTGAACACCGGGGAGCTGTTTTTT.